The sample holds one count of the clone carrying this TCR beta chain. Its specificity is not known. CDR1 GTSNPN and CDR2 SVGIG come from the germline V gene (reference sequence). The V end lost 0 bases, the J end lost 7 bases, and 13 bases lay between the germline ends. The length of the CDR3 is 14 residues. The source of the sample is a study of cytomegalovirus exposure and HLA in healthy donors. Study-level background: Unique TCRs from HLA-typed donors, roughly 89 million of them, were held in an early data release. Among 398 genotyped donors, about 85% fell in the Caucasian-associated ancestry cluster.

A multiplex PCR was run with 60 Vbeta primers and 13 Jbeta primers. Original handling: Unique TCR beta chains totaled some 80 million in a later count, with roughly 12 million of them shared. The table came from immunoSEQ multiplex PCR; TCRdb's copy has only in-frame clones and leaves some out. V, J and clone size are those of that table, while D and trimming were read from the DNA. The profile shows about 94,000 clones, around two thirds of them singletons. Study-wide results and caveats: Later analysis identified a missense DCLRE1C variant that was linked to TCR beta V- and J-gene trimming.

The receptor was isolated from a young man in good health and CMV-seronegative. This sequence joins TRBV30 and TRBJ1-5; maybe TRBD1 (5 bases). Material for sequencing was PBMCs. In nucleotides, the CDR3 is TGTGCCTGGAGTGTAGGGCCGGGGGTCCAGCCCCAGCATTTT. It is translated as CAWSVGPGVQPQHF.